The text below deals with one T cell receptor beta chain. Its specificity is unknown. The repertoire was sequenced with immunoSEQ multiplex PCR; TCRdb's copy has only in-frame clones and lacks some. The sample has about 28,000 clones, 82% seen once. Time point described: recipient sample about 28 days before transplant, after cytoreduction. The data stem from a study of T cell clonotyping in hematopoietic cell transplantation. Study at large: Pretransplant recipient samples were taken after cytoreduction. Study outcomes and limitations: Few recipient clonotypes overlapped donors; over 97% were de novo at given depth.

This CDR3 contains 13 residues. Germline V gene data show CDR1 as ENHRY and CDR2 as SYGVKD. J lost 3 bases, V lost 6 bases, and 3 bases had no gene match. Sample: peripheral blood mononuclear cells, taken before stem cell transplant. The TCR originated in a man in his forties with acute myeloid leukemia. Some clones in this sample may be carry-over from other donors' samples. This chain connects TRBV10-3 to TRBJ1-2; 8 bases fit TRBD1. The CDR3 region has the DNA TGTGCCATCAGCCAGACAGGGGACTATGGCTACACCTTC. Translation gives CAISQTGDYGYTF.